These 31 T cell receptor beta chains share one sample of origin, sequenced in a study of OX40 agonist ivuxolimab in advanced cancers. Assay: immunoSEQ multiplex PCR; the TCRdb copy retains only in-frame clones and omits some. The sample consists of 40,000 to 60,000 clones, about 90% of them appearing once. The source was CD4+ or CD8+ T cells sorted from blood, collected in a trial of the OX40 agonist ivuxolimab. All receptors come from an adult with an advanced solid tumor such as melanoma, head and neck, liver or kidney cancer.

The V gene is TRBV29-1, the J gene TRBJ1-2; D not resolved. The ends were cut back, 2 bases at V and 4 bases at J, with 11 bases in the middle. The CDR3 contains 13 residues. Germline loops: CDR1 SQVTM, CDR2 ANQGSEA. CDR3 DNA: TGCAGCGTTGAAAGCGAGGGCCCCTATGGCTACACCTTC. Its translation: CSVESEGPYGYTF.

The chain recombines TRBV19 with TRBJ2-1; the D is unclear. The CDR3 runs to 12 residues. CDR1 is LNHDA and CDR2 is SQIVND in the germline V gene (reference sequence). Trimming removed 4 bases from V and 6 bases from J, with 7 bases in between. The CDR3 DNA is TGTGCCAGTAGTACGAGCCTCAATGAGCAGTTCTTC. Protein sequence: CASSTSLNEQFF.

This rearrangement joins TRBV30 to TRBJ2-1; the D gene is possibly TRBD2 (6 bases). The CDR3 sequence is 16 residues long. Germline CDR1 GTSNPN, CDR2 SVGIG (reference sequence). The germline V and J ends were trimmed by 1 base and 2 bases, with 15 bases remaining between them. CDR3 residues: CAWSGGSSGTYNEQFF. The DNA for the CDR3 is TGTGCCTGGAGTGGAGGAAGTAGCGGAACCTACAATGAGCAGTTCTTC.

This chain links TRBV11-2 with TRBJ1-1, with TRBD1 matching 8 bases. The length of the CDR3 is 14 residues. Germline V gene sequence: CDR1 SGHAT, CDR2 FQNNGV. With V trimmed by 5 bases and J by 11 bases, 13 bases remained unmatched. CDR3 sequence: CASSPTGATVVAFF. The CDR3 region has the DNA TGTGCCAGCAGCCCGACAGGGGCAACGGTCGTGGCTTTCTTT. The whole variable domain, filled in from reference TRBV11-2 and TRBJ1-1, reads EAGVAQSPRYKIIEKRQSVAFWCNPISGHATLYWYQQILGQGPKLLIQFQNNGVVDDSQLPKDRFSAERLKGVDSTLKIQPAKLEDSAVYLCASSPTGATVVAFFGQGTRLTVV.

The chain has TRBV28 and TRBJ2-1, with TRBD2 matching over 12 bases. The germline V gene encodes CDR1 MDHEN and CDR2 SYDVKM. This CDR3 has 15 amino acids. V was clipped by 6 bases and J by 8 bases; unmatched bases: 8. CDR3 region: CASSDLAGGLDEQFF. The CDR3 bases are TGTGCCAGCAGCGATCTAGCGGGGGGGCTCGATGAGCAGTTCTTC.

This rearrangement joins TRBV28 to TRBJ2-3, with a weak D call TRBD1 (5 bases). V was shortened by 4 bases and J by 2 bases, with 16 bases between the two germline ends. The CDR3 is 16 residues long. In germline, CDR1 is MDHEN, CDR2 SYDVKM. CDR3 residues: CASSWGDFSNTDTQYF. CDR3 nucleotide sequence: TGTGCCAGCAGTTGGGGCGACTTTTCTAACACAGATACGCAGTATTTT.

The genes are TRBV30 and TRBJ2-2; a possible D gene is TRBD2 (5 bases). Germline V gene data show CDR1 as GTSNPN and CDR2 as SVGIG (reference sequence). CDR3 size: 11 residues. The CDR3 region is CASDWDGELFF. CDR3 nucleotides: TGTGCATCGGACTGGGACGGGGAGCTGTTTTTT.

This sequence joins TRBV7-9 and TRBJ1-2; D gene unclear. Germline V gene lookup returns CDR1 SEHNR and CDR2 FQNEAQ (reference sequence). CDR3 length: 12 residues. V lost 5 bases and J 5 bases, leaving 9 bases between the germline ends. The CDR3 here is CASSPTDYGYTF. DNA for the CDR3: TGTGCCAGCAGCCCGACTGATTATGGCTACACCTTC.

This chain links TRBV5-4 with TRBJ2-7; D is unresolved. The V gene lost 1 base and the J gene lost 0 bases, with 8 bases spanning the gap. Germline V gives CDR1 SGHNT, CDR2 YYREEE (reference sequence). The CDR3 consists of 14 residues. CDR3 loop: CASSLWSSSYEQYF. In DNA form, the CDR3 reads TGTGCCAGCAGCTTGTGGTCCAGCTCCTACGAGCAGTACTTC. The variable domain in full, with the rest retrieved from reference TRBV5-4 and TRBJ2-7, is ETGVTQSPTHLIKTRGQQVTLRCSSQSGHNTVSWYQQALGQGPQFIFQYYREEENGRGNFPPRFSGLQFPNYSSELNVNALELDDSALYLCASSLWSSSYEQYFGPGTRLTVT.

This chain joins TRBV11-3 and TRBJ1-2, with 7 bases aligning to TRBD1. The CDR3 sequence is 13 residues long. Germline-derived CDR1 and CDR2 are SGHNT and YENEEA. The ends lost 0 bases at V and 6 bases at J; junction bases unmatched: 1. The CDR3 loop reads CASSLEQGNGYTF. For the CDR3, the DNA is TGTGCCAGCAGCTTAGAACAGGGGAATGGCTACACCTTC.

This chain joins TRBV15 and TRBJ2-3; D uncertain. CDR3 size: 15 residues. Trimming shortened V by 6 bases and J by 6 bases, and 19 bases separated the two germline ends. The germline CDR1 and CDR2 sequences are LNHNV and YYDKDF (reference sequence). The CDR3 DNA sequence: TGTGCCACCAGGCAGAGTGTTGGGGATCAGGATACGCAGTATTTT. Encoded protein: CATRQSVGDQDTQYF.

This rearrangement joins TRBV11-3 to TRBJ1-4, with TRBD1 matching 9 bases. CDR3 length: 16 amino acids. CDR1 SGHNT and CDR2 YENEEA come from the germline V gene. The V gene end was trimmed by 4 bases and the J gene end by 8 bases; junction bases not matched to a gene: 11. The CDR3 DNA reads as TGTGCCAGCAGCTCGACAATGGACAGGGGACTAGAAAAACTGTTTTTT. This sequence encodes CASSSTMDRGLEKLFF. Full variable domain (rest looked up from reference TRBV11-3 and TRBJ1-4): EAGVVQSPRYKIIEKKQPVAFWCNPISGHNTLYWYLQNLGQGPELLIRYENEEAVDDSQLPKDRFSAERLKGVDSTLKIQPAELGDSAVYLCASSSTMDRGLEKLFFGSGTQLSVL.

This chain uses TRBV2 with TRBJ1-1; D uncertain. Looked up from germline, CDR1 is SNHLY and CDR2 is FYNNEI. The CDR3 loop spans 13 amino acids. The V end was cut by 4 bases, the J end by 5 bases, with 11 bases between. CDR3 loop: CASSGGLSTEAFF. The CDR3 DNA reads TGTGCCAGCAGTGGAGGGTTGTCGACTGAAGCTTTCTTT.

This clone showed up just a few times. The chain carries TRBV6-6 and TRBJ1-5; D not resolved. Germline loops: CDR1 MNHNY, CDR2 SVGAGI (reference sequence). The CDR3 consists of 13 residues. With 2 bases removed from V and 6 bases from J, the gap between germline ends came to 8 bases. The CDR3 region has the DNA TGTGCCAGCAGTTACGACGGTGCTCAGCCCCAGCATTTT. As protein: CASSYDGAQPQHF.

The CDR3 region has the DNA TGCGCCAGCAGCTTATGGACGCCCCTCTCCGAGCAGTACTTC. Translation: CASSLWTPLSEQYF. The chain couples TRBV5-1 to TRBJ2-7; D not resolved. The CDR3 has 14 amino acids. The ends were cut back, 2 bases at V and 6 bases at J, with 15 bases in the middle. Germline V lookup: CDR1 SGHRS, CDR2 YFSETQ.

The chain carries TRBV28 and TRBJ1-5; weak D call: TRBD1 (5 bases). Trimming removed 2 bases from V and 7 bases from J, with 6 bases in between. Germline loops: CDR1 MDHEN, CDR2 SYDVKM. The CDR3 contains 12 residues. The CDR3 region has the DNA TGTGCCAGCAGTTTAAGGGGCCAGCCCCAGCATTTT. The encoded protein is CASSLRGQPQHF.

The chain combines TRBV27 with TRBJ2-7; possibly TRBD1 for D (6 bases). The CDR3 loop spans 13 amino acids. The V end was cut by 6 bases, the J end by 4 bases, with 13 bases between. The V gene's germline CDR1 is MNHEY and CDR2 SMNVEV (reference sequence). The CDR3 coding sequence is TGTGCCAGCAGATTTCAGGGGACATACGAGCAGTACTTC. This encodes CASRFQGTYEQYF.

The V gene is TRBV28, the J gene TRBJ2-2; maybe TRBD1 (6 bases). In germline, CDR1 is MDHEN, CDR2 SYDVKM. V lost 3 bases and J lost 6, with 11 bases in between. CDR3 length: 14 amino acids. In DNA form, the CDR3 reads TGTGCCAGCAGTTTTCAGGGGCTATCCGGGGAGCTGTTTTTT. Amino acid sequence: CASSFQGLSGELFF.

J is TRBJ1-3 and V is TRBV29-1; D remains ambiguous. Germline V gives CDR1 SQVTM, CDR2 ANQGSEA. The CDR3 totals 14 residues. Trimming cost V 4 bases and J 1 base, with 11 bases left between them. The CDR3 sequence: CSVGAGPSGNTIYF. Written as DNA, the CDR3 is TGCAGCGTTGGGGCAGGACCGTCTGGAAACACCATATATTTT.

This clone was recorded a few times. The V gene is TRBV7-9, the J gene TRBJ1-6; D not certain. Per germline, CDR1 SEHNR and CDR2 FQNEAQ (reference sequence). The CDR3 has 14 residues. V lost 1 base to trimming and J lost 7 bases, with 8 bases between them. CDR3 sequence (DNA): TGTGCCAGCAGCTTAGTGGACGGAAATTCACCCCTCCACTTT. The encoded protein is CASSLVDGNSPLHF. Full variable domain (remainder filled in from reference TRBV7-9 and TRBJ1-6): DTGVSQNPRHKITKRGQNVTFRCDPISEHNRLYWYRQTLGQGPEFLTYFQNEAQLEKSRLLSDRFSAERPKGSFSTLEIQRTEQGDSAMYLCASSLVDGNSPLHFGNGTRLTVT.

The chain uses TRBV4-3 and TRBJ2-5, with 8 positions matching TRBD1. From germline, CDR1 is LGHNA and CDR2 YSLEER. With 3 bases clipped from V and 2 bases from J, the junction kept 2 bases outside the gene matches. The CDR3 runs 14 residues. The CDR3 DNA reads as TGCGCCAGCAGCCAGGGGACAGGTCAAGAGACCCAGTACTTC. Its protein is CASSQGTGQETQYF.

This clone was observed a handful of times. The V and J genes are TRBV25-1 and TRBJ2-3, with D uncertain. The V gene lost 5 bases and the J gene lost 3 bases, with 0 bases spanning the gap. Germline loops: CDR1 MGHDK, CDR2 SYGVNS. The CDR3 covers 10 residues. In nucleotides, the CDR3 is TGTGCCAGCAGTACAGATACGCAGTATTTT. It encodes CASSTDTQYF. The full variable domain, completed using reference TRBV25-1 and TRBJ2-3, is EADIYQTPRYLVIGTGKKITLECSQTMGHDKMYWYQQDPGMELHLIHYSYGVNSTEKGDLSSESTVSRIRTEHFPLTLESARPSHTSQYLCASSTDTQYFGPGTRLTVL.

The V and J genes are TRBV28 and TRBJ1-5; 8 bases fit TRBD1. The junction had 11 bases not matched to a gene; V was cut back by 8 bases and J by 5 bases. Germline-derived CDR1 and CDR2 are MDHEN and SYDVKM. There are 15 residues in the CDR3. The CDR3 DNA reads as TGTGCCAGCCGTACCACAGGGGGGTATCATCAGCCCCAGCATTTT. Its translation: CASRTTGGYHQPQHF. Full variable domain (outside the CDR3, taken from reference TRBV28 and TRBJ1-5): DVKVTQSSRYLVKRTGEKVFLECVQDMDHENMFWYRQDPGLGLRLIYFSYDVKMKEKGDIPEGYSVSREKKERFSLILESASTNQTSMYLCASRTTGGYHQPQHFGDGTRLSIL.

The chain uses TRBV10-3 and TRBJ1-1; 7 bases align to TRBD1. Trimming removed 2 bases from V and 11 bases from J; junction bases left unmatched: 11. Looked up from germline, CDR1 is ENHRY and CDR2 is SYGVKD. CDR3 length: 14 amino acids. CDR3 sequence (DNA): TGTGCCATCAGTGAGAGTACAGGGGCAGATGCGGCTTTCTTT. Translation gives CAISESTGADAAFF.

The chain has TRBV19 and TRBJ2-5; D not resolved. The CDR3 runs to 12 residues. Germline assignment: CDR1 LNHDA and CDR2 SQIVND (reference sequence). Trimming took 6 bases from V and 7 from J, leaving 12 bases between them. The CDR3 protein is CASSHMGWTQYF. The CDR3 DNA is TGTGCCAGTAGCCACATGGGCTGGACCCAGTACTTC.

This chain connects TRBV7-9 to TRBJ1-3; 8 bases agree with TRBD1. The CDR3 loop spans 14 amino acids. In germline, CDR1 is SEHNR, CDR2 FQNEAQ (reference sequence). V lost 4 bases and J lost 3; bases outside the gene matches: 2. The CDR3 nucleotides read TGTGCCAGCAGCTCAACAGGGGGTGGAAACACCATATATTTT. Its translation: CASSSTGGGNTIYF.

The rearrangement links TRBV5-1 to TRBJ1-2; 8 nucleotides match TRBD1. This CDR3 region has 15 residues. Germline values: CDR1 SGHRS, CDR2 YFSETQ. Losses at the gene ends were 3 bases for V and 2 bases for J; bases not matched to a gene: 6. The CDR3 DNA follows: TGCGCCAGCAGCTCCACAGGGGGTCGGAACTATGGCTACACCTTC. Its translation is CASSSTGGRNYGYTF. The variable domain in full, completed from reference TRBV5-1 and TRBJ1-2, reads KAGVTQTPRYLIKTRGQQVTLSCSPISGHRSVSWYQQTPGQGLQFLFEYFSETQRNKGNFPGRFSGRQFSNSRSEMNVSTLELGDSALYLCASSSTGGRNYGYTFGSGTRLTVV.

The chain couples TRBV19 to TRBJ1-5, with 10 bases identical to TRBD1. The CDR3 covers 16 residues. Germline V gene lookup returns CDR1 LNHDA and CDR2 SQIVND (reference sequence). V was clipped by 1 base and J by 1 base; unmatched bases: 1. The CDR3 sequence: CASSIVGQGSNQPQHF. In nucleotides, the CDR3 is TGTGCCAGTAGTATAGTGGGACAGGGGAGCAATCAGCCCCAGCATTTT.

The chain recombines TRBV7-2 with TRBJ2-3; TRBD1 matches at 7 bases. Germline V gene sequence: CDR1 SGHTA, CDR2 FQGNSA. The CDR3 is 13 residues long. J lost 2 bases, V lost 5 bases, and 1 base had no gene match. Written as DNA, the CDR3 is TGTGCCAGCAGCCAGGGGGTCACAGATACGCAGTATTTT. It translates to CASSQGVTDTQYF.

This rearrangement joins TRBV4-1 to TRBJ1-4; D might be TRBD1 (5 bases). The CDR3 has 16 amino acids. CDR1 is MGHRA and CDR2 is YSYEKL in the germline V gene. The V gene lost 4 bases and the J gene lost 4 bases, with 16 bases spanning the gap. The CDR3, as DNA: TGCGCCAGCAGCCTCCTCCTCGGGGACCTTAATGAAAAACTGTTTTTT. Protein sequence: CASSLLLGDLNEKLFF.

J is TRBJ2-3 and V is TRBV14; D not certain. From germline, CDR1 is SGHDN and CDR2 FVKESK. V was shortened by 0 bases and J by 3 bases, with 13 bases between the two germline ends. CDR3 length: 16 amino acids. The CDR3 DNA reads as TGTGCCAGCAGCCAAGAAATGGGTCTCTTAACAGATACGCAGTATTTT. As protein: CASSQEMGLLTDTQYF. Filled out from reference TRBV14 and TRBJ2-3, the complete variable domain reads EAGVTQFPSHSVIEKGQTVTLRCDPISGHDNLYWYRRVMGKEIKFLLHFVKESKQDESGMPNNRFLAERTGGTYSTLKVQPAELEDSGVYFCASSQEMGLLTDTQYFGPGTRLTVL.